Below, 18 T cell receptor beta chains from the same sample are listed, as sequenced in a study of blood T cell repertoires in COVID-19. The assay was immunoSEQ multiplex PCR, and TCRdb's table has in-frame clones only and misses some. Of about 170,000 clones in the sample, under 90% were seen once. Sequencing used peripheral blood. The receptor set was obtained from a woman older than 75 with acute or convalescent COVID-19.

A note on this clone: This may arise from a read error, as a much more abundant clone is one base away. The CDR3 loop is CAISESGGDQSQHF. CDR3 nucleotide sequence: TGTGCCATCAGTGAGTCCGGAGGTGATCAGTCCCAGCATTTT. The chain uses TRBV10-3 and TRBJ1-5, with no clear D. CDR1 is ENHRY, CDR2 SYGVKD, per germline. There are 14 residues in the CDR3.

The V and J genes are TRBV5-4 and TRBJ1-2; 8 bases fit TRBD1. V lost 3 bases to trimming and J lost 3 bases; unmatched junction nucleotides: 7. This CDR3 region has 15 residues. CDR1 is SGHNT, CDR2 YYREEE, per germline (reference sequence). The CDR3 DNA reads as TGTGCCAGCAGCTCCTGGACAGGGTCCCACTATGGCTACACCTTC. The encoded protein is CASSSWTGSHYGYTF.

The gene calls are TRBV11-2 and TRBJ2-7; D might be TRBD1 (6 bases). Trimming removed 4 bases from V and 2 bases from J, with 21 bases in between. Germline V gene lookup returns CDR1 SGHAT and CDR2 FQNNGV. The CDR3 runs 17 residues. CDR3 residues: CASSSRLGGRGTYEQYF. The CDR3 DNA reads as TGTGCCAGCAGCTCCAGGTTAGGTGGCAGGGGAACCTACGAGCAGTACTTC.

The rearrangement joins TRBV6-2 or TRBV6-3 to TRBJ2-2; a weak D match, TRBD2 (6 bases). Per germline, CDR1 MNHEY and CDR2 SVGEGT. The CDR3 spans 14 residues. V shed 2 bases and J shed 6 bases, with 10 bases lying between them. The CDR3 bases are TGTGCCAGCAGTTACATTTCGGGGGCCGGGGAGCTGTTTTTT. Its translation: CASSYISGAGELFF.

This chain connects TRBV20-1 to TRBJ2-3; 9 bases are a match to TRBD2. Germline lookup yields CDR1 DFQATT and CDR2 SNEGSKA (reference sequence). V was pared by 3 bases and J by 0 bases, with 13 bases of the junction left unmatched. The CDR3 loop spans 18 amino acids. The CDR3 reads CSASGLAGIGSSTDTQYF. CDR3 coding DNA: TGCAGTGCTAGTGGGCTAGCGGGAATTGGTTCTAGCACAGATACGCAGTATTTT.

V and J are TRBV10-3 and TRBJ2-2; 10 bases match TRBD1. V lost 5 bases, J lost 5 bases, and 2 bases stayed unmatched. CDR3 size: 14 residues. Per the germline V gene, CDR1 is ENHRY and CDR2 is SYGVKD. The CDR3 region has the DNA TGTGCCATCAGTCCGGACAGGGGGACCGGGGAGCTGTTTTTT. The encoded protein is CAISPDRGTGELFF.

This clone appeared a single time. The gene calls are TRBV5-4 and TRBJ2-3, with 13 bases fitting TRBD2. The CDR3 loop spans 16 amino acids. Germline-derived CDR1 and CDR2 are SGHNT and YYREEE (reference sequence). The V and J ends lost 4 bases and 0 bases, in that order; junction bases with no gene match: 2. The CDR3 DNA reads TGTGCCAGCAGCGTGACTAGCGGGGGGAGCACAGATACGCAGTATTTT. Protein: CASSVTSGGSTDTQYF.

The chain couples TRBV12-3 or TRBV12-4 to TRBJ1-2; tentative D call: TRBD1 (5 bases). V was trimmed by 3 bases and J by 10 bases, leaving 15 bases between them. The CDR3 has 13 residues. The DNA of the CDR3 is TGTGCCAGCAGTTTGTCCGGACACACGAACTACACCTTC. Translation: CASSLSGHTNYTF.

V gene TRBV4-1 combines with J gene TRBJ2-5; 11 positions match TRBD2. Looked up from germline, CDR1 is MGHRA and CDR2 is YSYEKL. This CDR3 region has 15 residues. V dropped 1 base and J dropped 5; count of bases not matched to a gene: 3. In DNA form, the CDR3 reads TGCGCCAGCAGCCAAGGACTAGCGGGGTCGGAGACCCAGTACTTC. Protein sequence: CASSQGLAGSETQYF.

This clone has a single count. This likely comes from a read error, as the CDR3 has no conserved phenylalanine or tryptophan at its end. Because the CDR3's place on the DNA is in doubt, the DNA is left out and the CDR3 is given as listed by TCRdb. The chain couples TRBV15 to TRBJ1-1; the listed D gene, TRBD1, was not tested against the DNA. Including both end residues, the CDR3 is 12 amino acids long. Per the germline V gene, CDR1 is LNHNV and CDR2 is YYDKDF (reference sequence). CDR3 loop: CATSRDYRAQRV.

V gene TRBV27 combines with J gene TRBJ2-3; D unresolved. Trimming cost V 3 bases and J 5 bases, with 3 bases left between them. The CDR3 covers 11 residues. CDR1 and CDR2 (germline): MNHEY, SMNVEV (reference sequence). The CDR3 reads CASSLRDTQYF. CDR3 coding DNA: TGTGCCAGCAGTTTGAGAGATACGCAGTATTTT.

The DNA for the CDR3 is TGTGCCAGCAGTTACTCTCCGGGGGTGTATGGCTACACCTTC. It translates to CASSYSPGVYGYTF. The chain is built from TRBV6-5 and TRBJ1-2; possible D gene TRBD1, 5 bases. Germline CDR1 is MNHEY and CDR2 is SVGAGI. The CDR3 spans 14 residues. Trimming stripped 0 bases from V and 5 bases from J, with 10 bases between.

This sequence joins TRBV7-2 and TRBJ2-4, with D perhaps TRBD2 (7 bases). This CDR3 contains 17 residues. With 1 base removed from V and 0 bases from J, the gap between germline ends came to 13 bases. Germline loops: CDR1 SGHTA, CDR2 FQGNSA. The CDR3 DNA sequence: TGTGCCAGCAGCTTAGAGGGAGGGGGGCGAGCCAAAAACATTCAGTACTTC. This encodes CASSLEGGGRAKNIQYF.

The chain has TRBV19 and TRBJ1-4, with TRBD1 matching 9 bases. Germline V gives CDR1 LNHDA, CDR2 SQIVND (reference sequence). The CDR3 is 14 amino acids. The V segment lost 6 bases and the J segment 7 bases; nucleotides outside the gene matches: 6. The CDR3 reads CASSLQGAAEKLFF. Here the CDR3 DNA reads TGTGCCAGTAGCTTACAGGGGGCGGCTGAAAAACTGTTTTTT.

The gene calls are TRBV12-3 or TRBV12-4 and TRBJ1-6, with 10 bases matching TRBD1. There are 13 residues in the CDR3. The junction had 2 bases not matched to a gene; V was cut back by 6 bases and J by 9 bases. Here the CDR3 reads CASSRQGASPLHF. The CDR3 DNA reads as TGTGCCAGCAGCCGACAGGGGGCTTCACCCCTCCACTTT.

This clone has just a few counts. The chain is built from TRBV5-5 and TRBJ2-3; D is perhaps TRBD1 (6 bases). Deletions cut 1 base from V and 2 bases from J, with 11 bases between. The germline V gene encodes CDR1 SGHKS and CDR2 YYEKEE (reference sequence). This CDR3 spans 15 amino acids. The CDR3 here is CASSLRGHITDTQYF. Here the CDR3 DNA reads TGTGCCAGCAGCTTGCGGGGACACATCACAGATACGCAGTATTTT.

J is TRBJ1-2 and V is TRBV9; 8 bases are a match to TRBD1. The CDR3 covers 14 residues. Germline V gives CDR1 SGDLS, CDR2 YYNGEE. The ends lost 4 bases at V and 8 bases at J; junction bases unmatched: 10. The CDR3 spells CASSPNAGGLGYTF. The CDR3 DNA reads TGTGCCAGCAGCCCAAATGCAGGGGGCTTGGGCTACACCTTC.

The CDR3 sequence is CASGGQGPTEAFF. CDR3 in DNA: TGTGCCAGCGGGGGACAGGGCCCCACTGAAGCTTTCTTT. The chain combines TRBV25-1 with TRBJ1-1; TRBD1 matches at 9 bases. Germline CDR1 is MGHDK and CDR2 is SYGVNS. There are 13 residues in the CDR3. After removal of 8 bases from V and 4 bases from J, the junction contained 5 bases not matched to a gene.